These T cell receptor beta chains were read from a single sample in a study of OX40 agonist ivuxolimab in advanced cancers. This table comes from immunoSEQ multiplex PCR, and its TCRdb copy is limited to in-frame clones, with some not included. This sample yields 20,000 or so clones, of which 80% to 90% are seen a single time; approximately 3.1% belongs to the top ten. Sequencing used CD4+ or CD8+ T cells sorted from blood, obtained in a trial of the OX40 agonist ivuxolimab. The receptor source for this set is an adult with an advanced solid tumor such as melanoma, head and neck, liver or kidney cancer. The CDR3 runs from the conserved cysteine through the conserved F or W.

v_call	j_call	cdr3_aa
TRBV10-3	TRBJ1-2	CAISWDRGRDGYTF
TRBV16	TRBJ2-2	CASGQRLVGELFF
TRBV6-5	TRBJ1-4	CASSYKVAGANEKLFF
TRBV7-8	TRBJ1-4	CASSADRSINEKLFF
TRBV18	TRBJ2-7	CASSPRPYEQYF
TRBV29-1	TRBJ2-1	CSVHKLAGGYNEQFF
TRBV9	TRBJ2-3	CASSAGTTDTQYF
TRBV10-3	TRBJ1-1	CAIRGRNTEAFF
TRBV18	TRBJ1-6	CASSPQTYNSPLHF
TRBV27	TRBJ2-7	CASSYSLTGPSSYEQYF
TRBV6-5	TRBJ1-1	CASSYWQNTEAFF